Listed here is a single T cell receptor beta chain. Participant age was roughly 18 to 95 years, and participants resided in around 24 US areas. CDR3 length: 14 amino acids. Germline assignment: CDR1 LNHNV and CDR2 YYDKDF (reference sequence). J gave up 6 bases and V 5 bases, and 7 bases lay outside the gene matches. The source of the sample is a study of blood T cell repertoires in COVID-19. The protocol was immunoSEQ multiplex PCR, while the TCRdb copy is restricted to in-frame clones and leaves out a portion. The sample holds about 400,000 clones, roughly 88% seen once. Specimen: PBMCs or T cells enriched from blood (not recorded which). The chain carries TRBV15 and TRBJ2-7; TRBD2 aligns across 10 bases. The sequence derives from a woman between 40 and 50 years old with acute COVID-19. The CDR3 coding sequence is TGTGCCACCAGCCCGGGGACTAGCGTCCGCGAGCAGTACTTC. This translates into CATSPGTSVREQYF.